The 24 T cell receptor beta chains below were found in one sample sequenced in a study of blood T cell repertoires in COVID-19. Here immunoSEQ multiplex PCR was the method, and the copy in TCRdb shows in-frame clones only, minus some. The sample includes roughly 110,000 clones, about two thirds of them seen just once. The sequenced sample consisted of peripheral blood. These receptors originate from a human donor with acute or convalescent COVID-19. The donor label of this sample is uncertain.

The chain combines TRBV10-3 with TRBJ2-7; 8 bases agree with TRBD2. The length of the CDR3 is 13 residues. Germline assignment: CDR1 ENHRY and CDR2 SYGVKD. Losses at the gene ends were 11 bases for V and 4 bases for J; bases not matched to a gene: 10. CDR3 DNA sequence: TGTGCCGCCGGGAGGGGGGGCTGGTACGAGCAGTACGTC. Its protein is CAAGRGGWYEQYV.

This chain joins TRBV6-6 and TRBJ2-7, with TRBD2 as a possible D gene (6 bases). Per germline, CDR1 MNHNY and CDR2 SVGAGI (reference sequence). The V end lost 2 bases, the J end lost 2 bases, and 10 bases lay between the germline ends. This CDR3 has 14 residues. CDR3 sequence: CASSYAGQPYEQYF. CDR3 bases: TGTGCCAGCAGTTACGCGGGGCAGCCCTACGAGCAGTACTTC.

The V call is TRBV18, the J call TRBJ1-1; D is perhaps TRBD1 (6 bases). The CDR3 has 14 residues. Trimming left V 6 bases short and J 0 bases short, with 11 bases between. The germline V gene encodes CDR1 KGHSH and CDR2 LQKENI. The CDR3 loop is CASSLQGLNTEAFF. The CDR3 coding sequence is TGTGCCAGCTCGCTACAGGGCCTGAACACTGAAGCTTTCTTT.

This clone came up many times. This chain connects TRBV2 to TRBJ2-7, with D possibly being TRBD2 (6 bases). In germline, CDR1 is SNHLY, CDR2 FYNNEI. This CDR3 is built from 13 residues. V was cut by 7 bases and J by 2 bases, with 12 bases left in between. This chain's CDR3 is CASTPGDPYEQYF. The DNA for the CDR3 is TGTGCCAGCACACCGGGGGATCCCTACGAGCAGTACTTC.

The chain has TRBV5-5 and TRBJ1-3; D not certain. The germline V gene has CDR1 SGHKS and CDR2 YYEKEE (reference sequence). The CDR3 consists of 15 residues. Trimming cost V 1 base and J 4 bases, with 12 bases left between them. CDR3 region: CASSLSSSRGNTIYF. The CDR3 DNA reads TGTGCCAGCAGCTTGAGTAGTTCAAGAGGAAACACCATATATTTT.

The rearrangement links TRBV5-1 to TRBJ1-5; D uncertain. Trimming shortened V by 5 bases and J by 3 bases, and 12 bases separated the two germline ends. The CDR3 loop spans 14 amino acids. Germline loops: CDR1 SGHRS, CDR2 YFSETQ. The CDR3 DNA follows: TGCGCCAGCAGTCAAGGAGGCCTCAATCAGCCCCAGCATTTT. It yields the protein CASSQGGLNQPQHF.

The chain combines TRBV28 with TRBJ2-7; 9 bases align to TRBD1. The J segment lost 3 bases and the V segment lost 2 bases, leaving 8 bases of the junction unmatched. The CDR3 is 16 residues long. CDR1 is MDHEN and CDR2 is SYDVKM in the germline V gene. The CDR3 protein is CASSLISAGQGYEQYF. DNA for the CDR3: TGTGCCAGCAGTTTAATTTCAGCGGGACAGGGCTACGAGCAGTACTTC.

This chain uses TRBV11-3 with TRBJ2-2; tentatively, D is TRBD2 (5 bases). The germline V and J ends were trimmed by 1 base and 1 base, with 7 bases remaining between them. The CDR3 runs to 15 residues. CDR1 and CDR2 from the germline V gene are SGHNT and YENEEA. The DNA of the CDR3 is TGTGCCAGCAGCTTAGGAGCGGAGAACACCGGGGAGCTGTTTTTT. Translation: CASSLGAENTGELFF.

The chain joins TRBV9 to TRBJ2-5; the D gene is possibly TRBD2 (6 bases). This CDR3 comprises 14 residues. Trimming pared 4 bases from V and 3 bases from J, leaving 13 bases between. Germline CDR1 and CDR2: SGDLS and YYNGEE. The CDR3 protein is CASSPRTTKETQYF. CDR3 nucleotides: TGTGCCAGCAGCCCCAGGACTACAAAAGAGACCCAGTACTTC. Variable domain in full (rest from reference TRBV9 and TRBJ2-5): DSGVTQTPKHLITATGQRVTLRCSPRSGDLSVYWYQQSLDQGLQFLIQYYNGEERAKGNILERFSAQQFPDLHSELNLSSLELGDSALYFCASSPRTTKETQYFGPGTRLLVL.

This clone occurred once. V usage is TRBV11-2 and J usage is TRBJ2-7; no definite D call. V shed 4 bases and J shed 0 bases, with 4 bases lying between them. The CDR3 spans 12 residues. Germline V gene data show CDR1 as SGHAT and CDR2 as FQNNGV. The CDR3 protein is CASSSSSYEQYF. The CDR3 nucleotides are TGTGCCAGCAGCTCGAGCTCCTACGAGCAGTACTTC. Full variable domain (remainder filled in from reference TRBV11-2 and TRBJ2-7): EAGVAQSPRYKIIEKRQSVAFWCNPISGHATLYWYQQILGQGPKLLIQFQNNGVVDDSQLPKDRFSAERLKGVDSTLKIQPAKLEDSAVYLCASSSSSYEQYFGPGTRLTVT.

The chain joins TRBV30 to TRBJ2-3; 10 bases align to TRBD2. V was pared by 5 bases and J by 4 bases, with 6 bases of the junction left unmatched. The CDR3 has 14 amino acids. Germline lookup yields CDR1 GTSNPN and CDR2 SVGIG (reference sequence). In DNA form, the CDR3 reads TGTGCCTGGCGGGCGGGGACTAGCGCAGATACGCAGTATTTT. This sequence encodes CAWRAGTSADTQYF.

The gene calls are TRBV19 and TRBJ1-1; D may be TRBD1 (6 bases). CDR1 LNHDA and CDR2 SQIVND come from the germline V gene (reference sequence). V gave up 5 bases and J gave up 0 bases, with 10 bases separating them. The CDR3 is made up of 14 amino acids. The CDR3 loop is CASSGDTLNTEAFF. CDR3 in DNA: TGTGCCAGTAGTGGGGACACCCTGAACACTGAAGCTTTCTTT.

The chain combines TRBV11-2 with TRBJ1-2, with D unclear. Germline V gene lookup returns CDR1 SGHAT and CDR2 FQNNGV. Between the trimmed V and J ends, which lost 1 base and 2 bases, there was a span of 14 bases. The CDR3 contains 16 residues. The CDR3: CASSLAAGRLNYGYTF. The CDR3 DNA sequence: TGTGCCAGCAGCTTAGCGGCGGGGAGGCTAAACTATGGCTACACCTTC.

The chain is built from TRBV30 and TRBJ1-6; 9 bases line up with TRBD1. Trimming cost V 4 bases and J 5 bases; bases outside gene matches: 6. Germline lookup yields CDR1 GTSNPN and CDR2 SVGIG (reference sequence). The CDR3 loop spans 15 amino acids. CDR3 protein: CAWKKRTGDNSPLHF. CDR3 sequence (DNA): TGTGCCTGGAAAAAAAGGACAGGGGATAATTCACCCCTCCACTTT.

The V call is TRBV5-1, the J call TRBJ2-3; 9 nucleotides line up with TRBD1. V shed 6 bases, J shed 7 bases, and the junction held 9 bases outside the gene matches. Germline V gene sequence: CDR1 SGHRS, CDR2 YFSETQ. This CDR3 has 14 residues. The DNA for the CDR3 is TGCGCCAGCACTCCGGGACAGGGTAGGAATACGCAGTATTTT. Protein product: CASTPGQGRNTQYF.

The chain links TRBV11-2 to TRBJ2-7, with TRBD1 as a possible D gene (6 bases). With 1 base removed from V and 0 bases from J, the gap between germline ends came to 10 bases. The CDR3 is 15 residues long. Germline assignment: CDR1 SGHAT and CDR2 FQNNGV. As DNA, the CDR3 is TGTGCCAGCAGCTTAGCGGACAGTCCCTCCTACGAGCAGTACGTC. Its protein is CASSLADSPSYEQYV.

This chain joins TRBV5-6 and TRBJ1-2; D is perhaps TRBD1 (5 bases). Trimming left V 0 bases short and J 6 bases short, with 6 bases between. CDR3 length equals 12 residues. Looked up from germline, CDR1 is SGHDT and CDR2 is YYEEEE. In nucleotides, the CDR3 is TGTGCCAGCAGCTTGGTAGGGGATGGCTACACCTTC. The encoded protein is CASSLVGDGYTF.

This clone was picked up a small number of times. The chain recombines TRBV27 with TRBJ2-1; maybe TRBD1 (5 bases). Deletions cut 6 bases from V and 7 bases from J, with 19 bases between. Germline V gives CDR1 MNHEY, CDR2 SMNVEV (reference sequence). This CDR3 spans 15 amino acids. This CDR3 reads CASRPISAGLNEQFF. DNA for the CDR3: TGTGCCAGCAGACCCATCTCGGCAGGGCTGAATGAGCAGTTCTTC.

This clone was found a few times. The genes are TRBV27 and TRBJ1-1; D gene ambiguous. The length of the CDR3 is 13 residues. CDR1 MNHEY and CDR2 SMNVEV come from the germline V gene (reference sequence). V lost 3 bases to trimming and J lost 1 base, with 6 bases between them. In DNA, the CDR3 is TGTGCCAGCAGTTTCCCAGGGAACACTGAAGCTTTCTTT. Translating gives CASSFPGNTEAFF.

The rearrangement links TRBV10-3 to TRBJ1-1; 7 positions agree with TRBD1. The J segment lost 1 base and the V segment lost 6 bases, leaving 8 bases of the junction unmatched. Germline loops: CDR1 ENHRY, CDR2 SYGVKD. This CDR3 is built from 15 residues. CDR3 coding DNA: TGTGCCATCAGCGTAACAGGGGCCCAGAACACTGAAGCTTTCTTT. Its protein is CAISVTGAQNTEAFF.

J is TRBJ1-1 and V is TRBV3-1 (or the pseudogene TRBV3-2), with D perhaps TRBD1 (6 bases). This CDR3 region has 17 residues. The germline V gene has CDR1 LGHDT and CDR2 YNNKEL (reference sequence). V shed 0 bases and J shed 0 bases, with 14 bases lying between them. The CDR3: CASSQDRGSSMNTEAFF. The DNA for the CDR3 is TGTGCCAGCAGCCAAGACAGGGGAAGCTCAATGAACACTGAAGCTTTCTTT.

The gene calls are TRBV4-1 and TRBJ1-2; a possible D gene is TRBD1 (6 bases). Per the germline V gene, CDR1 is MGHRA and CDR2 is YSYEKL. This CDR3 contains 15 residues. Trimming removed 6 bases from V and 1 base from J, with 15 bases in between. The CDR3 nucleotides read TGCGCCAGCAGTCAGGGGCAGTCTCTTAACTATGGCTACACCTTC. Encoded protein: CASSQGQSLNYGYTF.

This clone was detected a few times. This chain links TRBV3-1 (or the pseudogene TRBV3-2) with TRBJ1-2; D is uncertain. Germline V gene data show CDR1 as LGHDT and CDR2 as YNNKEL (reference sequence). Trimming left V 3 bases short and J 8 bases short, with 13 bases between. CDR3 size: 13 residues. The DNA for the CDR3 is TGTGCCAGCAGCCAGGTAACGAGGGAGGGCTACACCTTC. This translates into CASSQVTREGYTF.

CDR3 DNA: TGCGCCAGCAGCACGGGACAGATTTACGAGCAGTACTTC. Its translation: CASSTGQIYEQYF. V is TRBV5-1 and J is TRBJ2-7, with 7 nucleotides matching TRBD1. The CDR3 is made up of 13 amino acids. From germline, CDR1 is SGHRS and CDR2 YFSETQ. V lost 4 bases, J lost 4 bases, and 5 bases stayed unmatched. The full variable domain, completed using reference TRBV5-1 and TRBJ2-7, is KAGVTQTPRYLIKTRGQQVTLSCSPISGHRSVSWYQQTPGQGLQFLFEYFSETQRNKGNFPGRFSGRQFSNSRSEMNVSTLELGDSALYLCASSTGQIYEQYFGPGTRLTVT.